The 23 T cell receptor beta chains given below trace back to one sample, sequenced in a study of shared clonotypes between healthy human individuals. Profiling relied on immunoSEQ multiplex PCR, and the TCRdb table lists in-frame clones only, not all of them. The sample lists some 360,000 clones; about 73% were seen once. Sequences were obtained from memory CD4+ T cells sorted from blood. As to subset: CD45RA-negative fraction. The receptors stem from a man aged 30 to 39 in good health.

The chain employs TRBV4-2 and TRBJ1-1; possibly TRBD1 for D (5 bases). CDR1 LGHNA and CDR2 YNFKEQ come from the germline V gene. Trimming cost V 0 bases and J 1 base, with 9 bases left between them. The CDR3 runs to 15 residues. CDR3 nucleotides: TGTGCCAGCAGCCAAGATCAGGGCAGGAACACTGAAGCTTTCTTT. The encoded protein is CASSQDQGRNTEAFF.

DNA of the CDR3: TGTGCCAGCAGCTACCTAGACAGGGAGGGTGGCTACACCTTC. Translation: CASSYLDREGGYTF. The rearrangement joins TRBV2 to TRBJ1-2; 7 bases agree with TRBD1. The CDR3 is 14 residues long. Germline loops: CDR1 SNHLY, CDR2 FYNNEI. Unmatched junction bases numbered 11, after V lost 6 bases and J lost 7 bases.

About this clone: Other DNA sequences in this specimen translate into the identical CDR3. This chain uses TRBV5-1 with TRBJ2-3; 9 nucleotides align to TRBD2. The CDR3 sequence is 15 residues long. The germline V gene has CDR1 SGHRS and CDR2 YFSETQ. Unmatched junction bases numbered 0, after V lost 1 base and J lost 0 bases. The CDR3 DNA follows: TGCGCCAGCAGCTTGACTAGCGGGAGCACAGATACGCAGTATTTT. Protein sequence: CASSLTSGSTDTQYF.

This clone was detected many times. The rearrangement uses TRBV4-2 and TRBJ2-5; 8 nucleotides agree with TRBD1. The trim removed 6 bases at V and 4 bases at J, leaving 4 bases unmatched. CDR1 and CDR2 from the germline V gene are LGHNA and YNFKEQ. The length of the CDR3 is 13 residues. The CDR3, as DNA: TGTGCCAGCAGTCAGGGGGCCCGAGAGACCCAGTACTTC. Translating gives CASSQGARETQYF.

V usage is TRBV5-3 and J usage is TRBJ2-5; 11 bases are a match to TRBD2. TRBV5-3 is marked as an open reading frame, function uncertain. V lost 2 bases and J lost 2; bases outside the gene matches: 11. This CDR3 contains 18 residues. CDR3 nucleotide sequence: TGTGCCAGAAGCTTAACTAGCGGGAGATTGGTGGCACAAGAGACCCAGTACTTC. Residues: CARSLTSGRLVAQETQYF.

The V call is TRBV2, the J call TRBJ2-1; D uncertain. The CDR3 consists of 13 residues. Trimming shortened V by 6 bases and J by 4 bases, and 10 bases separated the two germline ends. Germline lookup yields CDR1 SNHLY and CDR2 FYNNEI. CDR3 in amino acids: CASSVIAYNEQFF. CDR3 in DNA: TGTGCCAGCAGCGTTATAGCATACAATGAGCAGTTCTTC.

This clone appeared once. J is TRBJ2-1 and V is TRBV7-6, with 7 bases identical to TRBD2. Losses at the gene ends were 0 bases for V and 9 bases for J; bases not matched to a gene: 8. The CDR3 is 15 residues long. Germline loops: CDR1 SGHVS, CDR2 FNYEAQ. The CDR3 sequence: CASSLAGGPLVEQFF. CDR3 DNA sequence: TGTGCCAGCAGCTTAGCGGGAGGGCCGCTGGTTGAGCAGTTCTTC.

V usage is TRBV5-6 and J usage is TRBJ2-2, with D possibly being TRBD1 (6 bases). This CDR3 spans 19 amino acids. From germline, CDR1 is SGHDT and CDR2 YYEEEE. The V and J ends lost 1 base and 7 bases respectively, with 26 bases between them. This chain's CDR3 is CASSLFGQGPLFSDGELFF. CDR3 DNA: TGTGCCAGCAGCTTGTTTGGCCAGGGGCCTCTTTTTTCTGACGGGGAGCTGTTTTTT.

The chain couples TRBV23-1 to TRBJ1-4; D remains unclear. TRBV23-1 is sorted into the ORF group, with uncertain function. V was trimmed by 1 base and J by 8 bases, leaving 20 bases between them. The CDR3 totals 17 residues. This chain's CDR3 is CASSQYRLPGPREKLFF. The CDR3 coding sequence is TGCGCCAGCAGTCAATACCGCCTTCCGGGTCCACGAGAAAAACTGTTTTTT.

This clone was seen more than once but under ten times. The chain combines TRBV27 with TRBJ1-2; D is unresolved. V gave up 7 bases and J gave up 4 bases, with 22 bases separating them. This CDR3 has 16 residues. Germline assignment: CDR1 MNHEY and CDR2 SMNVEV (reference sequence). The CDR3 nucleotides read TGTGCCAGCATTTCATCCCCATCGAGAAGCGGCTATGGCTACACCTTC. As protein: CASISSPSRSGYGYTF.

The chain joins TRBV25-1 to TRBJ2-1; 8 bases match TRBD2. CDR3 length: 16 residues. Germline CDR1 MGHDK, CDR2 SYGVNS. After removal of 5 bases from V and 4 bases from J, the junction contained 10 bases not matched to a gene. The CDR3 DNA follows: TGTGCCAGCAGTACCTTTCTCGCGGGAGGTTACAATGAGCAGTTCTTC. Protein: CASSTFLAGGYNEQFF.

The V call is TRBV7-6, the J call TRBJ1-1, with D uncertain. The V and J ends lost 0 bases and 4 bases respectively, with 12 bases between them. This CDR3 has 15 residues. The germline CDR1 and CDR2 sequences are SGHVS and FNYEAQ. The CDR3 DNA reads as TGTGCCAGCAGCTTAGCTGAAACCCCCGGCACTGAAGCTTTCTTT. This translates into CASSLAETPGTEAFF.

The table lists this clone with many counts. At the DNA level, this CDR3 is encoded by other sequences in the same sample as well. The J gene is TRBJ2-5, the V gene TRBV15; D possibly corresponds to TRBD1 (6 bases). V lost 3 bases and J 3 bases, leaving 8 bases between the germline ends. This CDR3 spans 13 amino acids. In germline, CDR1 is LNHNV, CDR2 YYDKDF (reference sequence). The CDR3 bases are TGTGCCACCAGCAGGGACAGAGAAGAGACCCAGTACTTC. Protein product: CATSRDREETQYF.

V gene TRBV11-1 combines with J gene TRBJ1-1; D is ambiguous. The CDR3 loop spans 13 amino acids. Germline V CDR1 and CDR2: SGHAT, FQDESV (reference sequence). The V and J ends lost 6 bases and 1 base respectively, with 9 bases between them. CDR3 loop: CASSVGWNTEAFF. CDR3 DNA: TGTGCCAGCAGTGTTGGCTGGAACACTGAAGCTTTCTTT.

The chain uses TRBV7-9 and TRBJ2-3; D not certain. V lost 7 bases, J lost 0 bases, and 17 bases lay in between. The CDR3 runs to 16 residues. Germline assignment: CDR1 SEHNR and CDR2 FQNEAQ (reference sequence). The CDR3 DNA reads TGTGCCAGCATCCCCGGGTGGGCGGCCAGCACAGATACGCAGTATTTT. It encodes CASIPGWAASTDTQYF.

The sample holds many counts of this clone. This chain uses TRBV6-6 with TRBJ2-1; TRBD2 agrees at 15 bases. V was pared by 6 bases and J by 8 bases, with 5 bases of the junction left unmatched. The germline CDR1 and CDR2 sequences are MNHNY and SVGAGI (reference sequence). The CDR3 spans 15 residues. The CDR3 loop is CASRGTSGRQDEQFF. CDR3 nucleotide sequence: TGTGCCAGCAGGGGGACTAGCGGGAGGCAGGATGAGCAGTTCTTC.

This clone was observed once. The chain recombines TRBV14 with TRBJ2-7; weak D call: TRBD2 (5 bases). Germline V gives CDR1 SGHDN, CDR2 FVKESK. V was cut by 2 bases and J by 0 bases, with 8 bases left in between. This CDR3 is built from 14 residues. In DNA, the CDR3 is TGTGCCAGCAGCCAAACGGGAAACTCCTACGAGCAGTACTTC. Protein sequence: CASSQTGNSYEQYF.

The rearrangement links TRBV5-6 to TRBJ2-1; 10 bases fit TRBD1. This CDR3 has 16 amino acids. Trimming took 4 bases from V and 2 from J; bases not matched to a gene: 6. CDR1 and CDR2 (germline): SGHDT, YYEEEE. The CDR3 region is CASSQTGGLTYNEQFF. The CDR3 DNA sequence: TGTGCCAGCAGCCAGACAGGGGGCTTAACCTACAATGAGCAGTTCTTC.

The chain couples TRBV28 to TRBJ2-1, with 7 bases lining up with TRBD1. Per germline, CDR1 MDHEN and CDR2 SYDVKM. The CDR3 has 13 amino acids. Unmatched junction bases numbered 8, after V lost 8 bases and J lost 7 bases. CDR3 sequence reads: CASPGGPGNEQFF. DNA of the CDR3: TGTGCCAGCCCAGGGGGACCGGGGAATGAGCAGTTCTTC.

The chain is built from TRBV5-1 and TRBJ2-1; 8 bases are a match to TRBD1. Unmatched junction bases numbered 10, after V lost 2 bases and J lost 0 bases. There are 18 residues in the CDR3. CDR1 and CDR2 from the germline V gene are SGHRS and YFSETQ. CDR3 in amino acids: CASSFRAQGASSYNEQFF. The CDR3 nucleotides read TGCGCCAGCAGCTTCCGCGCTCAGGGGGCTAGCTCCTACAATGAGCAGTTCTTC.

The V gene is TRBV6-1, the J gene TRBJ2-3; D not certain. Germline assignment: CDR1 MNHNS and CDR2 SASEGT. V was shortened by 1 base and J by 2 bases, with 4 bases between the two germline ends. The CDR3 runs to 13 residues. The CDR3 DNA is TGTGCCAGCAGTGAAGTAGTCACAGATACGCAGTATTTT. Translation: CASSEVVTDTQYF.

There are a few counts of this clone. This chain connects TRBV19 to TRBJ1-2; 8 bases match TRBD1. The length of the CDR3 is 16 residues. The germline V gene has CDR1 LNHDA and CDR2 SQIVND (reference sequence). The V and J ends lost 7 bases and 3 bases, in that order; junction bases with no gene match: 13. CDR3 protein: CASTPTGTGRYYGYTF. The CDR3 coding sequence is TGTGCCAGTACCCCGACCGGGACAGGACGATACTATGGCTACACCTTC.

This clone has ten or more counts. The chain couples TRBV27 to TRBJ2-4; 11 bases fit TRBD1. In germline, CDR1 is MNHEY, CDR2 SMNVEV (reference sequence). The V segment lost 4 bases and the J segment 8 bases; nucleotides outside the gene matches: 7. This CDR3 region has 15 residues. CDR3: CASSSPGQGVYIQYF. CDR3 DNA sequence: TGTGCCAGCAGTTCACCGGGACAGGGGGTTTACATTCAGTACTTC.